Below, one T cell receptor (beta chain) is given with its context. The record originates from a study of CD8+CD57+ T cells in acquired aplastic anemia. Genomic DNA, the template, was used for profiling of the TCR beta VDJ and CDR3. TCRdb fed the reads into MiXCR, producing one record per CDR3 protein. Here the sample spans around 180,000 distinct CDR3 sequences, about three fifths being singletons. This CDR3 is 16 amino acids long. Germline V gene sequence: CDR1 SNHLY, CDR2 FYNNEI. Trimming cost V 4 bases and J 0 bases, with 13 bases left between them. The receptor was derived from a human donor in good health. The genes are TRBV2 and TRBJ1-5; D is possibly TRBD1 (5 bases). Sequenced input: sorted CD4+, CD8+, or CD8+CD57+ T cells (not recorded which) from PBMCs. CDR3 sequence reads: CASSGTNSLSNQPQHF. The CDR3 coding sequence is TGTGCCAGCAGTGGGACAAATTCCCTTAGCAATCAGCCCCAGCATTTT.